This entry features one TCR beta chain sequence. This entry comes from a study of blood T cell repertoires in COVID-19. Sequencing used immunoSEQ multiplex PCR; TCRdb keeps in-frame clones, though not all of them. The sample includes a few hundred thousand clones, approximately 82% of them seen just once. The CDR3 runs 12 residues. The germline V gene has CDR1 LGHDT and CDR2 YNNKEL (reference sequence). V lost 2 bases, J lost 7 bases, and 8 bases lay in between. Assignment of participants to cohorts was predicated upon participant-reported clinical history. Cohort 3 donors counted as recovered after two negative PCRs, clearance, or resolved symptoms.

Sequencing used PBMCs or T cells enriched from blood (not recorded which). This chain uses TRBV3-1 (or the pseudogene TRBV3-2) with TRBJ1-2; unclear D gene. The clonotype originates from a man aged 35 to 55 who had recovered from COVID-19. The CDR3 region has the DNA TGTGCCAGCAGCCAAAGATCCAGTGGCTACACCTTC. Its protein product is CASSQRSSGYTF.